This TCR beta chain was sequenced during a study of cytomegalovirus exposure and HLA in healthy donors. The germline V and J ends were trimmed by 5 bases and 5 bases, with 15 bases remaining between them. The germline gives CDR1 SGHVS, CDR2 FNYEAQ. This CDR3 has 14 amino acids. Amplification used 60 Vbeta primers and 13 Jbeta primers. Sequenced by immunoSEQ multiplex PCR; TCRdb stores in-frame clones only, minus some. The sample contains roughly 200,000 clones, around 77% of which appear only once. The chain recombines TRBV7-6 with TRBJ2-5; TRBD1 might be the D (5 bases). The sample was PBMCs. This sequence was found in a man in his fifties or sixties in good health and CMV-seronegative. CDR3 bases: TGTGCCAGCAGCGGTCCCAGGGATAGGGAGACCCAGTACTTC. It codes for CASSGPRDRETQYF. The full variable domain, in which reference TRBV7-6 and TRBJ2-5 provide the parts outside the CDR3, is GAGVSQSPRYKVTKRGQDVALRCDPISGHVSLYWYRQALGQGPEFLTYFNYEAQQDKSGLPNDRFSAERPEGSISTLTIQRTEQRDSAMYRCASSGPRDRETQYFGPGTRLLVL.